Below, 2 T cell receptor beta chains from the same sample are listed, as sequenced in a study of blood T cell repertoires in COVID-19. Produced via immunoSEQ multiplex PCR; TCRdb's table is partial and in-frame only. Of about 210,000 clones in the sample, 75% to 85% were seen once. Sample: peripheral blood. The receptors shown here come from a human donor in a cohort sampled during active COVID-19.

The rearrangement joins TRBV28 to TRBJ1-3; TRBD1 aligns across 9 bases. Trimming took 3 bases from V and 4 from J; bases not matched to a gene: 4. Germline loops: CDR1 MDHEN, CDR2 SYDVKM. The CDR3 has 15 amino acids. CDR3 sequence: CASSLTGTGGNTIYF. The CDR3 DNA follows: TGTGCCAGCAGTTTGACCGGGACAGGGGGAAACACCATATATTTT. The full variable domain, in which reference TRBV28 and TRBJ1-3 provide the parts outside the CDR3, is DVKVTQSSRYLVKRTGEKVFLECVQDMDHENMFWYRQDPGLGLRLIYFSYDVKMKEKGDIPEGYSVSREKKERFSLILESASTNQTSMYLCASSLTGTGGNTIYFGEGSWLTVV.

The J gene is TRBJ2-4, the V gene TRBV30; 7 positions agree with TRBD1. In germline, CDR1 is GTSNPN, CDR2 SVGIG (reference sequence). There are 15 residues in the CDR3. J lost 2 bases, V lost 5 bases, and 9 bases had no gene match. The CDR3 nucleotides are TGTGCCTGGGCAACAGGGGTAGGAACCAAAAACATTCAGTACTTC. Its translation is CAWATGVGTKNIQYF. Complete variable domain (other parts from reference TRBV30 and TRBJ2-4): SQTIHQWPATLVQPVGSPLSLECTVEGTSNPNLYWYRQAAGRGLQLLFYSVGIGQISSEVPQNLSASRPQDRQFILSSKKLLLSDSGFYLCAWATGVGTKNIQYFGAGTRLSVL.